This T cell receptor (beta chain) appears in the sequencing data of a study of blood T cell repertoires in COVID-19. Turning to the study itself: COVID-19 samples from acute and convalescent phases originated in the United States, Italy and Spain.

In the source study's methods: Estimated nucleated cell counts came from reference gene primer amplification. The method was immunoSEQ multiplex PCR; TCRdb's version includes in-frame clones alone and lacks a portion of them. That table supplies the V and J calls and clone size; D and trimming were determined from the DNA. The table lists 150,000 to 200,000 clones, 70% to 80% of them singletons, with just over 8.5% in the top ten. This CDR3 is 14 amino acids long. Trimming left V 1 base short and J 0 bases short, with 4 bases between. Germline V lookup: CDR1 SEHNR, CDR2 FQNEAQ (reference sequence). Input material: peripheral blood. This clonotype was obtained from a woman in her forties or fifties with active or convalescent COVID-19. The chain is built from TRBV7-9 and TRBJ1-3; the D is unclear. CDR3 loop: CASSLVYSGNTIYF. DNA of the CDR3: TGTGCCAGCAGCTTAGTCTACTCTGGAAACACCATATATTTT.